These T cell receptor beta chains were read from a single sample in a study of response to subunit inactivated influenza vaccine. Each CDR3 protein is one row after TCRdb ran MiXCR on the RT-PCR reads. Among fewer than 750,000 distinct CDR3 sequences listed, 14% were seen once. The starting material was PBMCs from blood, obtained about 11 days after vaccination. The receptors shown here come from a man aged 50 to 59 who received an inactivated influenza vaccine. Both conserved end residues are part of each CDR3.

V gene | CDR3 protein
TRBV9 | CASSVASNSNTGELFF
TRBV6-5 | CASSYSRQGGSGNTIYF
TRBV4-3 | CASSQGYAGGPNEQFF
TRBV5-1 | CASSASGARDYNEQFF
TRBV5-1 | CASSPSQGHQPQHF
TRBV7-9 | CASSLSGRSEQFF
TRBV13 | CASSHGTLGHETQYF
TRBV20-1 | CSAADTNQPQHF
TRBV7-9 | CASSLPIGFSYNEQFF
TRBV6-1 | CASRGTGEWTEQFF
TRBV9 | CASSTLASTGGEQFF
TRBV4-3 | CASSQTGGATEAFF
TRBV12-3/TRBV12-4 | CASSPRSGQETQYF
TRBV12-3/TRBV12-4 | CASSLSGRGLQPQHF
TRBV20-1 | CSARVRGDPNPRAQYF
TRBV7-9 | CASSPWAANTEAFF
TRBV7-9 | CASSTPRDSYEQYF
TRBV4-3 | CASSQGAGAVNNSPLHF
TRBV20-1 | CSARDRGTTEAFF
TRBV6-1 | CASKGAATGNTEAFF
TRBV12-5 | CASGLPHAHKGRRGTSYTGELFF
TRBV7-9 | CASSPRTGSSSYNEQFF
TRBV5-1 | CASSDPGTSGGMVGWNEQFF
TRBV7-2 | CASSLVMAGNQPQHF
TRBV5-1 | CASSFGREETQYF
TRBV4-3 | CASSQDLGRTDTQYF
TRBV4-3 | CASSQERPDEQFF
TRBV7-2 | CASSEVTGRNEQFF
TRBV20-1 | CSAIQNRGGTDTQYF
TRBV6-5 | CASSYPSGGGTDTQYF
TRBV4-3 | CASSQGDNTEAFF
TRBV29-1 | CSVETEDSYEQYF
TRBV4-2 | CASSQGDRGETQYF
TRBV5-1 | CASSPGTSGTQETQYF
TRBV9 | CASSVGSRPNQPQHF
TRBV9 | CASSVGPDSSYEQYF
TRBV6-5 | CASSYGLGRTGELFF
TRBV12-1 | CASSFGPQGNSYEQYF
TRBV20-1 | CSARVGGLASLEQYF
TRBV29-1 | CSTSVTGPMGVYTF
TRBV29-1 | CSVEGSALSSYEQYF
TRBV4-3 | CASSQERTYQETQYF
TRBV4-1 | CASSRDPSVNSYNEQFF
TRBV5-1 | CASSFNRNSYNEQFF
TRBV27 | CASSPPRAVSYNEQFF
TRBV6-1 | CASSPWERGLTDTQYF
TRBV4-3 | CASSQGGSLPNEQFF
TRBV6-2/TRBV6-3 | CASSSGTGSEAFF
TRBV12-3/TRBV12-4 | CASSGTVDEQFF